The T cell receptor (beta chain) under discussion was sequenced for a study of T-cell memory formation after mild COVID-19. General observations from the study: Certain responding clones were present in pre-infection memory, suggesting participation of cross-reactive memory.

This clonotype was seen at least ten times. Its antigen remains unidentified. Using its own MiXCR run on the 5' RACE reads, TCRdb lists one record per CDR3 protein. In the table there are fewer than 70,000 distinct CDR3 sequences, 8% to 9.5% of which are singletons. Trimming shortened V by 0 bases and J by 0 bases, and 10 bases separated the two germline ends. This CDR3 is 16 amino acids long. Material: PBMCs or a T cell subset sorted from them (not recorded which). This sequence joins TRBV12-3 or TRBV12-4 and TRBJ2-3; no reliable D call. The sequence was collected from a man younger than 35 who had mild COVID-19 (a few samples of this study predate the infection). Cell type and time point are not known. The CDR3 loop is CASSLAVGSSTDTQYF. DNA for the CDR3: TGTGCCAGCAGTTTAGCTGTCGGATCTAGCACAGATACGCAGTATTTT.